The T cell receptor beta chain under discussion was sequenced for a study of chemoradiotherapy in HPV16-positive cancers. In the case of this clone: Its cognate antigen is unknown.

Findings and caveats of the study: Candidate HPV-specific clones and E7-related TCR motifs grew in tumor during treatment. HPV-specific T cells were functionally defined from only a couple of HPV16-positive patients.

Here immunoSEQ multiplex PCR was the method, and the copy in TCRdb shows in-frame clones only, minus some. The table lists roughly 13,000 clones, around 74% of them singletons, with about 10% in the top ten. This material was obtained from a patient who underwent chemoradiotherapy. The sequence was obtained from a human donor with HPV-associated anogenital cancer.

The CDR3 sequence: CASSGAGTDFSGNTIYF. DNA for the CDR3: TGCGCCAGCAGTGGGGCCGGGACAGACTTTTCTGGAAACACCATATATTTT. The chain carries TRBV10-2 and TRBJ1-3; 7 bases line up with TRBD1. Germline V lookup: CDR1 WSHSY, CDR2 SAAADI. This CDR3 has 17 amino acids. Germline trimming cut 4 bases from V and 1 base from J; bases unmatched to any gene: 10.